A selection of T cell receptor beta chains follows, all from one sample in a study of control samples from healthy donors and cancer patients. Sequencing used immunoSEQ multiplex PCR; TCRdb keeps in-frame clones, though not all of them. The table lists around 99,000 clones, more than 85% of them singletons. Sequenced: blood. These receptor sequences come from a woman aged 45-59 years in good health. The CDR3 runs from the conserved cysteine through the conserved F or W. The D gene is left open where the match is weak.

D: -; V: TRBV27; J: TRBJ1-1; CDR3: CASSSLGGGTEAFF
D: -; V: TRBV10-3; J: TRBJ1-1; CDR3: CAISESGNTEAFF
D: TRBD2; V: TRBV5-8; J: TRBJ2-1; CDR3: CASILSGRRSYNEQFF
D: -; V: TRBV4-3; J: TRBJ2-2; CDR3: CASSPVSNTGELFF
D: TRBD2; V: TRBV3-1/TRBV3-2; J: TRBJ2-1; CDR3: CASSPRRGGPNEQFF
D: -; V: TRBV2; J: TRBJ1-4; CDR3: CASSAWGATNEKLFF
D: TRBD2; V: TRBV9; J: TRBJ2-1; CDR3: CASSPGTNYNEQFF
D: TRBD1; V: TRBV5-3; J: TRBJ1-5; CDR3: CARSLKSGQGDSNQPQHF
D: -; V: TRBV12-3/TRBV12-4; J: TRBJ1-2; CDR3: CASSLNGYTF
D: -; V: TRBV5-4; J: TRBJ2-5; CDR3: CASSPRVEETQYF
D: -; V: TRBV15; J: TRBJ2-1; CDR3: CATSFSNEQFF
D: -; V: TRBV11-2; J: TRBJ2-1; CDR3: CASSLEYDSNNEQFF
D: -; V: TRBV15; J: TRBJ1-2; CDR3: CATSRVTAGDYGYTF
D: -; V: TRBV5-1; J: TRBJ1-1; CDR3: CASSLVSPGLEAFF
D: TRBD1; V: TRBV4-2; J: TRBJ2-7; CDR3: CASSQEGTGYEQYF
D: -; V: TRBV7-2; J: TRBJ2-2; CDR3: CASSLWGSGTGELFF
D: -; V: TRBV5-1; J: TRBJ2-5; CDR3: CASSLGGQQETQYF
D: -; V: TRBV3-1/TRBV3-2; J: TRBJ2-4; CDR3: CASRQTLEPKNIQYF
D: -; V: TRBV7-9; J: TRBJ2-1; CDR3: CASSLGGSYNEQFF
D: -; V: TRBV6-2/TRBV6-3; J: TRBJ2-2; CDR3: CASSWIKTGELFF
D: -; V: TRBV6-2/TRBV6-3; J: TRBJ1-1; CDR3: CASSTGYRNTEAFF
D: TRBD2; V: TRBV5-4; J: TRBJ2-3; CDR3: CAYRISGRGTDTQYF
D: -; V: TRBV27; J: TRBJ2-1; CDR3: CASSFNGFTYNEQFF
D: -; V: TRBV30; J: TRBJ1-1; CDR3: CAWTEGFATEAFF
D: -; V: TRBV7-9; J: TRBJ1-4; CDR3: CASSLGGSRSNEKLFF
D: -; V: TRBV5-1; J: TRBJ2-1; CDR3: CASSLAGGPSNEQFF
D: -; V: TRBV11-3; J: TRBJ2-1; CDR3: CASSSGASSYNEQFF
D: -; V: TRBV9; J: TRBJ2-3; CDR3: CASSVEPGSSTDTQYF
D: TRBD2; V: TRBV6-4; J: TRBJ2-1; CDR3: CASSRSGGPGGNEQFF
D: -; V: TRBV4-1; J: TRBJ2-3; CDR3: CASSQDRMLAPSTDTQYF
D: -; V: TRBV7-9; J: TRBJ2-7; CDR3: CASSPWDPSSYEQYF
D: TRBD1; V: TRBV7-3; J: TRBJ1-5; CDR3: CASSLGQNQPQHF
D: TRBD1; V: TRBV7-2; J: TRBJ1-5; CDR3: CASSGGQVVSRNQPQHF
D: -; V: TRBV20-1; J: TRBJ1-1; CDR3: CSSGENTEAFF
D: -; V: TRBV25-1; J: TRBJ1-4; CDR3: CALGKDCNEKLFF
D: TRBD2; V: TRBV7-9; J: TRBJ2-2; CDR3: CASSFAAGGPTGELFF
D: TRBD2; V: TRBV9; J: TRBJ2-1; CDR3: CASSGGGDLLRDEQFF
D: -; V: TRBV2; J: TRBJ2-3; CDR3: CANRDVGDTQYF
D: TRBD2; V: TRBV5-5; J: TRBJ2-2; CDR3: CASSLNSGAGELFF
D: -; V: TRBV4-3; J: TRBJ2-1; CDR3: CASSQGLASYNEQFF